This entry lists 19 T cell receptor beta chains sequenced from one sample in a study of blood T cell repertoires in COVID-19. The data were produced by immunoSEQ multiplex PCR, yet TCRdb's version contains in-frame clones alone and is incomplete. The sample contains just under 350,000 clones, 75% to 90% of which appear only once. Material: peripheral blood. The receptor set was obtained from a woman in her fifties or sixties with COVID-19, enrolled during active disease.

This clone was seen a few times. The DNA of the CDR3 is TGTGCCAGCAGTCGCCGGGGAAATAATTCACCCCTCCACTTT. The encoded protein is CASSRRGNNSPLHF. V usage is TRBV6-5 and J usage is TRBJ1-6, with D uncertain. CDR1 MNHEY and CDR2 SVGAGI come from the germline V gene. The V and J ends lost 5 bases and 5 bases respectively, with 10 bases between them. CDR3 length: 14 amino acids.

The chain uses TRBV27 and TRBJ1-2; no firm D call. The CDR3 sequence is 14 residues long. Trimming cost V 2 bases and J 3 bases, with 10 bases left between them. Germline CDR1 is MNHEY and CDR2 is SMNVEV (reference sequence). DNA for the CDR3: TGTGCCAGCAGTTTAGCAGGAACTTACTATGGCTACACCTTC. Its translation is CASSLAGTYYGYTF.

The chain couples TRBV18 to TRBJ2-7; D is unclear. Trimming left V 3 bases short and J 3 bases short, with 9 bases between. CDR3 length: 13 residues. Looked up from germline, CDR1 is KGHSH and CDR2 is LQKENI. CDR3 in amino acids: CASSPLENYEQYF. The CDR3 DNA follows: TGTGCCAGCTCACCTCTAGAGAACTACGAGCAGTACTTC.

This chain connects TRBV24-1 to TRBJ2-2, with TRBD2 as a possible D gene (6 bases). In germline, CDR1 is KGHDR, CDR2 SFDVKD. V lost 7 bases and J lost 5, with 22 bases in between. CDR3 length: 17 amino acids. The CDR3 DNA sequence: TGTGCCACCAGCAATTCCGGGACTGTCATGCGGACCGGGGAGCTGTTTTTT. Translated, it gives CATSNSGTVMRTGELFF.

This clone has a single count. The chain couples TRBV27 to TRBJ2-1; D unresolved. The CDR3 loop spans 17 amino acids. Germline-derived CDR1 and CDR2 are MNHEY and SMNVEV (reference sequence). The germline V and J ends were trimmed by 0 bases and 0 bases, with 12 bases remaining between them. The CDR3 region is CASSLSAELSSYNEQFF. As DNA, the CDR3 is TGTGCCAGCAGTTTATCCGCGGAGTTGAGCTCCTACAATGAGCAGTTCTTC.

This clone was recorded once. This chain uses TRBV3-1 (or the pseudogene TRBV3-2) with TRBJ1-2; 7 bases line up with TRBD1. This CDR3 is 14 amino acids long. After removal of 2 bases from V and 2 bases from J, the junction contained 2 bases not matched to a gene. Germline V lookup: CDR1 LGHDT, CDR2 YNNKEL (reference sequence). The CDR3 is CASSQRRGNYGYTF. CDR3 in DNA: TGTGCCAGCAGCCAACGCAGGGGGAACTATGGCTACACCTTC.

The genes are TRBV30 and TRBJ2-7, with 10 positions matching TRBD1. The CDR3 loop spans 15 amino acids. After removal of 8 bases from V and 3 bases from J, the junction contained 13 bases not matched to a gene. Germline V CDR1 and CDR2: GTSNPN, SVGIG (reference sequence). The CDR3 DNA sequence: TGTGCCGGGAAACGCACCGGGACAGGGGACTACGAGCAGTACTTC. This translates into CAGKRTGTGDYEQYF.

The CDR3 DNA sequence: TGTGCCAGCAGGGGAAGGACAGGGAACACTGAAGCTTTCTTT. Encoded protein: CASRGRTGNTEAFF. V and J are TRBV6-5 and TRBJ1-1; TRBD1 matches at 7 bases. Trimming cost V 6 bases and J 1 base; bases outside gene matches: 5. Germline CDR1 reads MNHEY; CDR2 reads SVGAGI. The CDR3 length is 14 residues.

This chain links TRBV19 with TRBJ1-1, with 7 nucleotides matching TRBD1. The CDR3 contains 14 residues. J gave up 2 bases and V 5 bases, and 5 bases lay outside the gene matches. Germline V lookup: CDR1 LNHDA, CDR2 SQIVND (reference sequence). The CDR3 region is CASSPRDRNTEAFF. The CDR3 DNA sequence: TGTGCCAGTAGTCCCCGGGACAGAAACACTGAAGCTTTCTTT.

V gene TRBV5-1 combines with J gene TRBJ2-1; the D gene is possibly TRBD1 (5 bases). Germline lookup yields CDR1 SGHRS and CDR2 YFSETQ. The CDR3 has 14 amino acids. Trimming removed 2 bases from V and 7 bases from J, with 13 bases in between. Written as DNA, the CDR3 is TGCGCCAGCAGCTTACTTGACAGATTAAATGAGCAGTTCTTC. This gives the protein CASSLLDRLNEQFF.

This chain connects TRBV3-1 (or the pseudogene TRBV3-2) to TRBJ1-5; TRBD1 matches at 11 bases. Germline CDR1 and CDR2: LGHDT and YNNKEL (reference sequence). The CDR3 has 16 residues. J gave up 2 bases and V 4 bases, and 4 bases lay outside the gene matches. The CDR3 nucleotides are TGTGCCAGCAGCCTCGGACAGGGGGCCGGCAATCAGCCCCAGCATTTT. It specifies CASSLGQGAGNQPQHF.

As DNA, the CDR3 is TGTGCCAGCAGTGACCCGGGAAGGGGGCTGGGCTATGGCTACACCTTC. Its translation is CASSDPGRGLGYGYTF. The chain employs TRBV6-1 and TRBJ1-2, with 7 bases fitting TRBD1. This CDR3 is built from 16 residues. Germline V CDR1 and CDR2: MNHNS, SASEGT. V lost 3 bases, J lost 4 bases, and 11 bases stayed unmatched.

The chain uses TRBV9 and TRBJ2-7, with 11 bases fitting TRBD2. The CDR3 sequence is 15 residues long. Germline V gives CDR1 SGDLS, CDR2 YYNGEE. V was clipped by 3 bases and J by 9 bases; unmatched bases: 11. DNA for the CDR3: TGTGCCAGCAGCGCGGGACTAGCGGACCCACGCGGGCAGTACTTC. Its protein product is CASSAGLADPRGQYF.

Written as DNA, the CDR3 is TGTGCCAGCTCACCGGGCAGGGGTAACTATGGCTACACCTTC. Translation gives CASSPGRGNYGYTF. J is TRBJ1-2 and V is TRBV18, with D possibly being TRBD1 (6 bases). Trimming cost V 3 bases and J 1 base, with 9 bases left between them. CDR1 and CDR2 from the germline V gene are KGHSH and LQKENI. CDR3 length: 14 amino acids.

Concerning this clone: Other nucleotide sequences from this sample produce the same CDR3. The chain employs TRBV7-9 and TRBJ1-2; a weak D match, TRBD1 (6 bases). V lost 1 base to trimming and J lost 5 bases, with 8 bases between them. There are 13 residues in the CDR3. Looked up from germline, CDR1 is SEHNR and CDR2 is FQNEAQ (reference sequence). The CDR3 nucleotides are TGTGCCAGCAGCTTAGGCCAGGGGTATGGCTACACCTTC. It yields the protein CASSLGQGYGYTF.

The gene calls are TRBV5-1 and TRBJ2-7; D might be TRBD2 (5 bases). Looked up from germline, CDR1 is SGHRS and CDR2 is YFSETQ. The CDR3 extends over 16 amino acids. The ends were cut back, 0 bases at V and 7 bases at J, with 20 bases in the middle. The CDR3 reads CASSLGGLTSTEEQYF. CDR3 nucleotides: TGCGCCAGCAGCTTGGGAGGGCTCACCTCTACCGAAGAGCAGTACTTC. Full variable domain (rest looked up from reference TRBV5-1 and TRBJ2-7): KAGVTQTPRYLIKTRGQQVTLSCSPISGHRSVSWYQQTPGQGLQFLFEYFSETQRNKGNFPGRFSGRQFSNSRSEMNVSTLELGDSALYLCASSLGGLTSTEEQYFGPGTRLTVT.

The chain couples TRBV20-1 to TRBJ2-1, with D possibly TRBD2 on 5 matching bases. V lost 8 bases and J lost 13, with 18 bases in between. The CDR3 contains 11 residues. CDR1 DFQATT and CDR2 SNEGSKA come from the germline V gene (reference sequence). The CDR3 loop reads CSHRRELAQFF. The CDR3 nucleotides read TGCAGTCATAGAAGGGAGCTAGCTCAGTTCTTC.

This clone was detected a few times. The chain employs TRBV19 and TRBJ2-1, with D hard to call. This CDR3 is built from 13 residues. Germline CDR1 LNHDA, CDR2 SQIVND (reference sequence). The germline V and J ends were trimmed by 10 bases and 8 bases, with 18 bases remaining between them. The CDR3 nucleotides are TGTGCCACCACCTCTCCTCGCGGCCATGAGCAGTTCTTC. It specifies CATTSPRGHEQFF.

The chain couples TRBV4-2 to TRBJ1-5, with D possibly TRBD1 on 6 matching bases. V lost 2 bases and J lost 4, with 12 bases in between. The germline V gene has CDR1 LGHNA and CDR2 YNFKEQ. This CDR3 spans 15 amino acids. DNA for the CDR3: TGTGCCAGCAGCCAATTGGGGGGGCGGAATCAGCCCCAGCATTTT. Its protein is CASSQLGGRNQPQHF.